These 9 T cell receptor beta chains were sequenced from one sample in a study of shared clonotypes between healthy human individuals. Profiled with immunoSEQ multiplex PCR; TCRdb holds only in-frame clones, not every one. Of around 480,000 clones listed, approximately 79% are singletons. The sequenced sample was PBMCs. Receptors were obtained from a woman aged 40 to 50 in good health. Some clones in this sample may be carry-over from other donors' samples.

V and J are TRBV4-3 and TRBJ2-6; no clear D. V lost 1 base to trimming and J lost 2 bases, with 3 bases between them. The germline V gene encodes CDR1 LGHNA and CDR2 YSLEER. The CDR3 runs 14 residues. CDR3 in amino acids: CASSQGAGANVLTF. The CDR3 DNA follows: TGCGCCAGCAGCCAAGGGGCTGGGGCCAACGTCCTGACTTTC.

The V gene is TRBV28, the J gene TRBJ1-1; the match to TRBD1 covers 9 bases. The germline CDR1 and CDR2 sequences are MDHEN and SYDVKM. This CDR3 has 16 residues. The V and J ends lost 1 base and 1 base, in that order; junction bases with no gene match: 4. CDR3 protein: CASSLFRDRANTEAFF. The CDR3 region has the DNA TGTGCCAGCAGTTTATTCCGGGACAGGGCGAACACTGAAGCTTTCTTT.

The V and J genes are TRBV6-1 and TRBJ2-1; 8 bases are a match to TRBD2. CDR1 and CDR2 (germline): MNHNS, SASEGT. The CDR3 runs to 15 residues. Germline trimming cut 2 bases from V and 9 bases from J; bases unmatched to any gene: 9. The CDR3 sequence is CASSENAGGRSEQFF. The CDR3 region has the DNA TGTGCCAGCAGTGAAAACGCGGGAGGTCGCAGTGAGCAGTTCTTC.

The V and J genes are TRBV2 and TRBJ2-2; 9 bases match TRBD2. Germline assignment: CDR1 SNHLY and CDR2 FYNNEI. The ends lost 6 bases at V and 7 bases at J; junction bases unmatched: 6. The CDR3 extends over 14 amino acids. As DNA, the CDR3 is TGTGCCAGCAGGAGCCGCGGGAGGGACGGGGAGCTGTTTTTT. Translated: CASRSRGRDGELFF.

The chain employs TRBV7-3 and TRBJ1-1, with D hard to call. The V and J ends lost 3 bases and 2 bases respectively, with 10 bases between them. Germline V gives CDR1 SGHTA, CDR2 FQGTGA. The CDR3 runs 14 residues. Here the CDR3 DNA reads TGTGCCAGCAGCTTCGGGTCAACAAACACTGAAGCTTTCTTT. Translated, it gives CASSFGSTNTEAFF.

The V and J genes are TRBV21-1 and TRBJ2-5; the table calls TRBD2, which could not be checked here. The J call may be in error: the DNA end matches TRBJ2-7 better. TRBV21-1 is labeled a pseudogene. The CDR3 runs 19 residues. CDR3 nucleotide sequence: TGTGCCAGCAGCACCCTAGTGGTGGGACTAGCGGGAGTCAGATACGAGCAGTACTTC. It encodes CASSTLVVGLAGVRYEQYF.

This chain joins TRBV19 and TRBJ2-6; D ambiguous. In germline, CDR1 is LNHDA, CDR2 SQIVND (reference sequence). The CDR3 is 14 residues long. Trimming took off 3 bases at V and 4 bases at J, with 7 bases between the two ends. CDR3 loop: CASSIGSGANVLTF. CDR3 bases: TGTGCCAGTAGTATCGGGTCCGGGGCCAACGTCCTGACTTTC.

As DNA, the CDR3 is TGTGCCAGCAGCTTTTGGACTAGCGTGAAACAAGAGACCCAGTACTTC. Its translation: CASSFWTSVKQETQYF. This rearrangement joins TRBV5-6 to TRBJ2-5, with 9 positions matching TRBD2. With 2 bases clipped from V and 2 bases from J, the junction kept 7 bases outside the gene matches. Germline V gene lookup returns CDR1 SGHDT and CDR2 YYEEEE. The CDR3 has 16 residues.

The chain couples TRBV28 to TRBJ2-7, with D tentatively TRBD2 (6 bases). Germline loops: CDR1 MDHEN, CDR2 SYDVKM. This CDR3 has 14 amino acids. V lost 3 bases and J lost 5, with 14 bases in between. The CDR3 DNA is TGTGCCAGCAGTTTTCCCGGGAGAGGCAACGAGCAGTACTTC. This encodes CASSFPGRGNEQYF.